This T cell receptor beta chain was captured by sequencing in a study of regulatory T cells in long-lasting Graves disease. With iRepertoire HTBI primers and Arm-PCR of CDR3 regions, TCR beta libraries were built. TCRdb reprocessed the multiplex PCR reads via MiXCR and lists one record per CDR3 protein. The sample records 550,000 or so distinct CDR3 sequences, about 12% being singletons. V lost 2 bases, J lost 3 bases, and 8 bases lay in between. Looked up from germline, CDR1 is SGHTA and CDR2 is FQGNSA. The CDR3 is 14 amino acids. Time point in this sample: newly diagnosed GD, antithyroid drugs for less than 3 months. Isolated PBMC RNA provided the starting material for the TCR library. Study-wide points: Favoring TRBV28, TRBJ1-2 and TRBJ2-5 was a feature seen in persistent disease. Patients with persistent Graves' had lower TCR diversity than newly diagnosed patients. A limited number of samples was an acknowledged limitation.

Many counts were recorded for this clonotype. What it recognizes is unknown. The same data also went into a second study, on T cells in Graves' hyperthyroidism and ophthalmopathy. That report adds: In making diagnoses, clinical symptoms, serum thyroxine and TRAb, thyroid ultrasound and orbital computed tomography were all used.

The specimen comprised peripheral blood mononuclear cells (PBMCs), sampled at new diagnosis, from a patient treated with antithyroid drugs. V gene TRBV7-2 combines with J gene TRBJ2-1; no reliable D call. The source is a woman aged 25 to 39 with Graves disease. CDR3: CASSLSDGYNEQFF. The CDR3 bases are TGTGCCAGCAGCTTAAGTGACGGCTACAATGAGCAGTTCTTC.